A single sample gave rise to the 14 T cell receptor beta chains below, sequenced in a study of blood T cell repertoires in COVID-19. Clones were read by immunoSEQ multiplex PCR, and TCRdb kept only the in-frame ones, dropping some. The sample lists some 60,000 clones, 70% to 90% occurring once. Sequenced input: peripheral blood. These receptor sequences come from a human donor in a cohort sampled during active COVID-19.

Here the CDR3 DNA reads TGTGCCAGCAGTCGGGGACTAGGGGACACAGATACGCAGTATTTT. This sequence encodes CASSRGLGDTDTQYF. The genes are TRBV2 and TRBJ2-3, with TRBD2 matching over 8 bases. The V and J ends lost 5 bases and 2 bases, in that order; junction bases with no gene match: 6. The germline V gene has CDR1 SNHLY and CDR2 FYNNEI. This CDR3 contains 15 residues.

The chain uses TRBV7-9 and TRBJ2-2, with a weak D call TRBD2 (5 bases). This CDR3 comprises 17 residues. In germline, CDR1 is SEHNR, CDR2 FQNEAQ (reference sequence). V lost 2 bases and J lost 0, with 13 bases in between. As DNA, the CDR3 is TGTGCCAGCAGCTTATTAATGTGGGGAGCGAACACCGGGGAGCTGTTTTTT. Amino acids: CASSLLMWGANTGELFF.

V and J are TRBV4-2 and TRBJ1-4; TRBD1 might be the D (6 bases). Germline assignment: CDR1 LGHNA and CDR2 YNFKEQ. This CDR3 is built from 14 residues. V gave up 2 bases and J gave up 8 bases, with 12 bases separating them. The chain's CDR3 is CASSQQDRGEKLFF. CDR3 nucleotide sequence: TGTGCCAGCAGCCAACAGGACAGAGGAGAAAAACTGTTTTTT.

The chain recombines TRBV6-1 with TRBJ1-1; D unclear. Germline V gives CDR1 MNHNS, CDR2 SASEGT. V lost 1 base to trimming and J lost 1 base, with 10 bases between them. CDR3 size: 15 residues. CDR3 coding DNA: TGTGCCAGCAGTGAAGGGGCAGGAGGGAACACTGAAGCTTTCTTT. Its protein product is CASSEGAGGNTEAFF.

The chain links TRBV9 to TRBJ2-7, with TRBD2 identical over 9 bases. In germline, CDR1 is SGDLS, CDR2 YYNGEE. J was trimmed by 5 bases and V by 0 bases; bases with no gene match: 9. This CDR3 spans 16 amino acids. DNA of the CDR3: TGTGCCAGCAGCGTAGGTTTGGCGGGGGGGCCCCACGAGCAGTACTTC. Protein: CASSVGLAGGPHEQYF.

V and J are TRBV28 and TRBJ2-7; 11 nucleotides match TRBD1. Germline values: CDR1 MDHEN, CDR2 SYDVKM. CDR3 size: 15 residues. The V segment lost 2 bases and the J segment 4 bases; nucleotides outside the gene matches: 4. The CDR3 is CASSLPGQGAYEQYF. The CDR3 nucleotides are TGTGCCAGCAGTTTACCAGGACAGGGGGCGTACGAGCAGTACTTC.

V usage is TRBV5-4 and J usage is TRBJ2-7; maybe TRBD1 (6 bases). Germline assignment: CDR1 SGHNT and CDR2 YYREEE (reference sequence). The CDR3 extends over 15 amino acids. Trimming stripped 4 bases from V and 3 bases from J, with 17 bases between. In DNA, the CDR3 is TGTGCCAGCAGCCCGCAGGGGAAGGGGCTCTACGAGCAGTACTTC. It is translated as CASSPQGKGLYEQYF.

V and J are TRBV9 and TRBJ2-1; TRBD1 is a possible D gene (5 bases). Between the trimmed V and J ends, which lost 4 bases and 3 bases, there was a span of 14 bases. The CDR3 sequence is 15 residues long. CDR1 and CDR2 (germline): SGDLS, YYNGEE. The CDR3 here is CASSPGQPGYNEQFF. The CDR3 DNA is TGTGCCAGCAGCCCAGGACAACCGGGCTACAATGAGCAGTTCTTC.

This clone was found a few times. This chain's CDR3 is CASRLAGVTGELFF. The CDR3 DNA is TGTGCCAGTAGACTAGCGGGGGTGACCGGGGAGCTGTTTTTT. V is TRBV19 and J is TRBJ2-2; 11 nucleotides match TRBD2. This CDR3 has 14 residues. V lost 6 bases and J lost 5; bases outside the gene matches: 2. Germline V gene sequence: CDR1 LNHDA, CDR2 SQIVND (reference sequence). Looking up the rest from reference TRBV19 and TRBJ2-2 gives the full variable domain: DGGITQSPKYLFRKEGQNVTLSCEQNLNHDAMYWYRQDPGQGLRLIYYSQIVNDFQKGDIAEGYSVSREKKESFPLTVTSAQKNPTAFYLCASRLAGVTGELFFGEGSRLTVL.

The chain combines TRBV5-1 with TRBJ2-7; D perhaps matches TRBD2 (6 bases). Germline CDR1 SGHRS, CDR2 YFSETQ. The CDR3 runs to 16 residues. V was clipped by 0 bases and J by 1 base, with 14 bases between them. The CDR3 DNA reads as TGCGCCAGCAGCTTGGCGGGATTAGCGGAGTCCTACGAGCAGTACTTC. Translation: CASSLAGLAESYEQYF.

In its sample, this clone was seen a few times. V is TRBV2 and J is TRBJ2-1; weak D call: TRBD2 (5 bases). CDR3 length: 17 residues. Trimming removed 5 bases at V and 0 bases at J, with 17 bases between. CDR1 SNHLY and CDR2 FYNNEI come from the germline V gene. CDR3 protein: CASSSPRTGDSYNEQFF. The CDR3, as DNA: TGTGCCAGCAGTTCCCCTCGGACTGGAGACTCCTACAATGAGCAGTTCTTC.

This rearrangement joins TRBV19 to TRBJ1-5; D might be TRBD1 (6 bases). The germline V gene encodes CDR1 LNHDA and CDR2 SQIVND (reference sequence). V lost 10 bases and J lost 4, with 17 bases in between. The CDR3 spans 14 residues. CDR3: CATTTGLGNQPQHF. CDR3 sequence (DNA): TGTGCCACCACTACAGGGTTAGGTAATCAGCCCCAGCATTTT.

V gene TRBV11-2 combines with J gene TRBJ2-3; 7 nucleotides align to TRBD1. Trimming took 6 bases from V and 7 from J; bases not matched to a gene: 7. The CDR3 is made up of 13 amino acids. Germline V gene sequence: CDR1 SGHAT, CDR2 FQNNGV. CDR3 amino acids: CASRLTGVHTQYF. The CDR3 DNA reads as TGTGCCAGCAGACTTACAGGGGTCCATACGCAGTATTTT.

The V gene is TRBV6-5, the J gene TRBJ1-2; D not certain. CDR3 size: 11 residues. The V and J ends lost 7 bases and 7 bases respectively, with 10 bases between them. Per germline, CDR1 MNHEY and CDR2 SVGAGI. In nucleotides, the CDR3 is TGTGCCAGCAAGGAGGGTTTTGGCTACACCTTC. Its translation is CASKEGFGYTF.